This T cell receptor (beta chain) comes out of a study of control samples from healthy donors and cancer patients. Sequencing used immunoSEQ multiplex PCR; TCRdb keeps in-frame clones, though not all of them. In the table there are under 80,000 clones, 80% to 95% of which are singletons. The receptor was derived from a woman in her thirties or forties with lung cancer. The sample consisted of PBMCs.

The CDR3 DNA follows: TGCGCCAGCAGCCCCTGGGTGGGGGGGGTAGCCAAAAACATTCAGTACTTC. Amino acid sequence: CASSPWVGGVAKNIQYF. This chain connects TRBV5-1 to TRBJ2-4; 7 bases are shared with TRBD2. The CDR3 loop spans 17 amino acids. The J segment lost 0 bases and the V segment lost 4 bases, leaving 10 bases of the junction unmatched. Germline V gene lookup returns CDR1 SGHRS and CDR2 YFSETQ.